The clone carrying this T cell receptor (beta chain) came up a few times. Its antigen remains unidentified. The CDR3 covers 12 residues. The data belong to a study of identical twins. The study, taken as a whole, reports: Fewer insertions marked abundant cord blood beta clonotypes; young adult naive trended weakly, memory not at all.

Template switching, a step in the protocol, added a universal primer site, and cDNA carried unique molecular identifiers. TCRdb analysed the 5' RACE reads with MiXCR anew, one entry per CDR3 protein. The data hold around 250,000 distinct CDR3 sequences, with roughly 7% observed a single time. In addition, the sample was reused for a study of yellow fever vaccine responses in identical twins. From that paper: Twins reportedly had a vaccine T cell response that seemed partly convergent, partly personalized.

The source is a woman under 30 in good health. What was sequenced was memory (CD45RO+) T cells sorted from blood. The V call is TRBV21-1, the J call TRBJ2-7. TRBV21-1 is described as a pseudogene. In nucleotides, the CDR3 is TGTGCCAGCAGCAAAGAGGCGTACGAGCAGTACTTC. This codes for CASSKEAYEQYF.